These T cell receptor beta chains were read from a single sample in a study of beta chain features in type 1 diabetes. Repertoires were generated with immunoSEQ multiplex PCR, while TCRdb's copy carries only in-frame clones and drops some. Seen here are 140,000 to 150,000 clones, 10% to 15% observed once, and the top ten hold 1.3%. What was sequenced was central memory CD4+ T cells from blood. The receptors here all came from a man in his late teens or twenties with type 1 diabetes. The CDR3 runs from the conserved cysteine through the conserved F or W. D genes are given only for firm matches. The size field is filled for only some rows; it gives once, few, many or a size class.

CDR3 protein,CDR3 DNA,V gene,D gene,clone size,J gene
CASSQLLTGAFF,TGTGCCAGCAGCCAATTGTTAACAGGGGCTTTCTTT,TRBV14,-,few,TRBJ1-1
CASSLSPNTYEQYF,TGTGCCAGCAGTTTATCGCCCAACACCTACGAGCAGTACTTC,TRBV27,-,few,TRBJ2-7
CASSLADLAGSEQYF,TGTGCCAGCAGCTTAGCCGATTTAGCGGGGAGCGAGCAGTACTTC,TRBV7-6,TRBD2,few,TRBJ2-7
CASSLGTGAYEQYF,TGTGCCAGCAGCTTAGGGACAGGGGCCTACGAGCAGTACTTC,TRBV11-2,TRBD1,few,TRBJ2-7
CASTPGTPFFF,TGTGCCAGCACTCCTGGGACACCGTTTTTCTTT,TRBV7-2,-,-,TRBJ1-1
CSVEGSAGGTEAFF,TGCAGCGTTGAAGGGTCAGCGGGAGGAACTGAAGCTTTCTTT,TRBV29-1,-,-,TRBJ1-1
CATPLLQGATNEKLFF,TGTGCCACCCCACTCCTCCAGGGAGCAACTAATGAAAAACTGTTTTTT,TRBV7-9,-,-,TRBJ1-4
CATEDSGDTQYF,TGTGCCACCGAGGACTCGGGAGATACGCAGTATTTT,TRBV10-3,-,-,TRBJ2-3
CASSLRQGPTSTDTQYF,TGTGCCAGCAGCTTAAGGCAGGGACCCACTAGCACAGATACGCAGTATTTT,TRBV7-3,-,few,TRBJ2-3
CASSQMKAGGVYNEQFF,TGCGCCAGCAGCCAAATGAAGGCAGGCGGGGTCTACAATGAGCAGTTCTTC,TRBV4-1,-,-,TRBJ2-1
CASSLRSQDTGSPLHF,TGTGCCAGCAGCTTAAGGTCACAGGATACCGGTTCACCCCTCCACTTT,TRBV7-3,-,few,TRBJ1-6
CASSTGGETQYF,TGTGCCAGCTCAACTGGGGGAGAGACCCAGTACTTC,TRBV18,-,-,TRBJ2-5
CSVAGPSGNTIYF,TGCAGCGTTGCGGGGCCCTCTGGAAACACCATATATTTT,TRBV29-1,-,few,TRBJ1-3
CASSPRGSYDGEQCF,TGTGCCAGCAGCCCACGTGGGTCCTATGATGGTGAGCAGTGCTTC,TRBV7-3,-,few,TRBJ2-7
CASSEGWIGLFF,TGTGCCAGCAGCGAAGGTTGGATAGGACTGTTTTTT,TRBV28,-,few,TRBJ1-4
CASSSGAQASTDTQYF,TGTGCCAGCAGCTCCGGGGCGCAGGCTAGCACAGATACGCAGTATTTT,TRBV11-2,-,many,TRBJ2-3
CASSLFGGATNEKLFF,TGTGCCAGCAGTTTATTCGGGGGAGCAACTAATGAAAAACTGTTTTTT,TRBV27,-,-,TRBJ1-4
CSSQGTGEGTEAFF,TGCAGCTCCCAGGGGACAGGGGAAGGTACTGAAGCTTTCTTT,TRBV29-1,TRBD1,few,TRBJ1-1
CATSSREGSYNSPLHF,TGTGCCACCAGCAGCAGGGAGGGCTCCTATAATTCACCCCTCCACTTT,TRBV15,-,few,TRBJ1-6
CAISEGDSHNYGYTF,TGTGCCATCAGCGAGGGGGACTCCCATAACTATGGCTACACCTTC,TRBV10-3,-,few,TRBJ1-2
CASSEVGGGRETQYF,TGTGCCAGCAGTGAAGTGGGCGGGGGACGAGAGACCCAGTACTTC,TRBV2,TRBD2,-,TRBJ2-5
CASSHFGQLGNSPLHF,TGTGCCAGCAGTCACTTCGGACAGTTAGGGAATTCACCCCTCCACTTT,TRBV27,-,-,TRBJ1-6
CASSRGGPQDEQFF,TGCGCCAGCAGCCGGGGGGGACCCCAGGATGAGCAGTTCTTC,TRBV5-1,TRBD2,-,TRBJ2-1
CASSSPGQGYEQYF,TGTGCCAGCAGTTCCCCGGGGCAGGGCTACGAGCAGTACTTC,TRBV6-6,-,-,TRBJ2-7
CASGNQETQYF,TGTGCCAGCGGAAACCAAGAGACCCAGTACTTC,TRBV9,-,few,TRBJ2-5
CASSKGTELAKNIQYF,TGTGCCAGTTCGAAGGGGACAGAACTAGCCAAAAACATTCAGTACTTC,TRBV19,TRBD1,few,TRBJ2-4
CASSPTVKGETQYF,TGTGCCAGCAGTCCGACAGTCAAGGGGGAGACCCAGTACTTC,TRBV27,-,-,TRBJ2-5
CASSERQLNEQFF,TGTGCCAGCAGTGAGCGGCAGTTGAATGAGCAGTTCTTC,TRBV2,-,-,TRBJ2-1
CATSRDGGSSYEQYF,TGTGCCACCAGCAGAGATGGGGGAAGCTCCTACGAGCAGTACTTC,TRBV15,-,many,TRBJ2-7
CATAQPLTGPSGANVLTF,TGTGCCACTGCACAACCACTAACAGGTCCCTCTGGGGCCAACGTCCTGACTTTC,TRBV25-1,-,-,TRBJ2-6
CASSLARQERYGYTF,TGTGCCAGCAGCTTAGCCCGTCAGGAGCGCTATGGCTACACCTTC,TRBV7-9,-,few,TRBJ1-2
CASSKEKENSYEQYF,TGTGCCAGCAGCAAAGAGAAAGAGAACTCCTACGAGCAGTACTTC,TRBV21-1,-,few,TRBJ2-7
CASRGQGKTDTQYF,TGTGCCAGCCGAGGACAGGGGAAGACAGATACGCAGTATTTT,TRBV28,TRBD1,few,TRBJ2-3